This entry describes one T cell receptor beta chain. The table lists this clonotype with many counts. It lacks a known antigen. No qualities accompany the bases; no much larger clone lies one base away. The library was produced with PCR. Sequencing was performed on an Illumina HiSeq 2500. TCR libraries were prepared with molecular barcoding, using unique molecular identifiers to normalize TCRbeta repertoire quantification. The public reads were reprocessed in TCRdb via fastp at Q25 and MiXCR, keeping in-frame beta chains. Each entry merges the rows of one CDR3 protein and shows their most common DNA and genes. For this sample the table gives approximately 110,000 distinct CDR3 sequences, of which 10% were detected only once. Together, the top ten hold approximately 36% of the sample. The record originates from a study of T-cell reconstitution after alpha-beta-depleted transplantation in children (dated by TCRdb to between 2015 and 2016). Turning to the overall study: Using TCR repertoire profiling, the study quantitatively followed how T-cell immune reconstitution unfolded in children after TCRalphabeta/CD19-depleted allogeneic hematopoietic cell transplantation.

The treatment or condition label, read with the paper, signifies: allogeneic hematopoietic cell transplantation with graft depleted of TCRalphabeta T cells and CD19 B cells. Transplant recipients were children who received TCRalphabeta/CD19-depleted allogeneic hematopoietic cell grafts. Broader findings and caveats from the paper: About two months after transplant, the apparently early recovery of alphabetaT-cell counts reportedly depended on just several hundred clones that had expanded rapidly and came from non-depleted graft cells. In some patients, the high TCRbeta diversity seen at day 60 was put down to recipient T cells and intrathymic progenitors that had survived conditioning. The frequencies of hyperexpanded clones fell over the following months, and after one year, T-cell counts and TCRbeta diversity were mostly attributed to newly produced T cells.

The TCR was taken from a boy aged 2 to 10 with acute lymphoblastic leukemia, due to receive a stem cell transplant. Sequences were derived from PBMCs, sampled before TCRalphabeta/CD19-depleted stem cell transplant.

The bases are TGTGCCAGCAGGCTAGCGGCGAACAATGAGCAGTTCTTC. The resulting protein is CASRLAANNEQFF. The sequence links TRBV12-3 or TRBV12-4 to TRBJ2-1, and 7 bases in between align with TRBD2. Reading from cysteine to phenylalanine, the CDR3 counts 13 amino acids. Of the read, only the CDR3 DNA is kept; its 39 bases are in frame from base 1. Here V drops 6 bases and J drops 5 bases, and the junction holds 4 bases not matched to any gene.